The clone carrying this T cell receptor beta chain was counted only a few times. Its target is unknown. The sample belongs to a study of beta chain features in type 1 diabetes. Overall study findings and caveats: Type 1 diabetes patients had fewer VDJ junction insertions and more deletions.

The whole isolated RNA underwent reverse transcription, so sequencing captured expressed TCRB transcripts. An average of approximately 4 million reads was obtained for naive, central memory and regulatory T cell samples. Clones were sequenced by immunoSEQ multiplex PCR, and TCRdb holds only the in-frame ones, with some missing. The sample lists hundreds of thousands of clones, around 9.6% occurring once. One heparinised blood draw, averaging roughly 0.11 L, came from each donor. Cells sorted by CD45RO/CCR7/CD25/CD127/CD95/CD27 comprised CD4+ naive, central memory, regulatory and stem cell-like memory cells. With 0 bases removed from V and 2 bases from J, the gap between germline ends came to 7 bases. Germline V gene sequence: CDR1 SGDLS, CDR2 YYNGEE. This CDR3 is 14 amino acids long.

The specimen sequenced was naive CD4+ T cells from blood. The origin of this receptor is a young woman in good health. V usage is TRBV9 and J usage is TRBJ2-3; maybe TRBD2 (5 bases). The CDR3 DNA reads TGTGCCAGCAGCGTAGACGGGATCACAGATACGCAGTATTTT. It codes for CASSVDGITDTQYF.